This record concerns one T cell receptor (beta chain) sequence. This entry belongs to a study of T cells after somatic rescue of genetic block. TCRdb's table, derived via immunoSEQ multiplex PCR, lists solely in-frame clones and lacks some. The sample holds approximately 110,000 clones, around nine tenths seen once. In germline, CDR1 is SGHAT, CDR2 FQDESV (reference sequence). V lost 3 bases to trimming and J lost 3 bases, with 11 bases between them. There are 14 residues in the CDR3. The chain carries TRBV11-1 and TRBJ1-1; D is perhaps TRBD1 (6 bases). The TCR was taken from a woman aged 18-35 years. Material: peripheral blood mononuclear cells (PBMCs). CDR3 DNA: TGTGCCAGCAGCTTTGGGGGGCCGGACACTGAAGCTTTCTTT. It yields the protein CASSFGGPDTEAFF.